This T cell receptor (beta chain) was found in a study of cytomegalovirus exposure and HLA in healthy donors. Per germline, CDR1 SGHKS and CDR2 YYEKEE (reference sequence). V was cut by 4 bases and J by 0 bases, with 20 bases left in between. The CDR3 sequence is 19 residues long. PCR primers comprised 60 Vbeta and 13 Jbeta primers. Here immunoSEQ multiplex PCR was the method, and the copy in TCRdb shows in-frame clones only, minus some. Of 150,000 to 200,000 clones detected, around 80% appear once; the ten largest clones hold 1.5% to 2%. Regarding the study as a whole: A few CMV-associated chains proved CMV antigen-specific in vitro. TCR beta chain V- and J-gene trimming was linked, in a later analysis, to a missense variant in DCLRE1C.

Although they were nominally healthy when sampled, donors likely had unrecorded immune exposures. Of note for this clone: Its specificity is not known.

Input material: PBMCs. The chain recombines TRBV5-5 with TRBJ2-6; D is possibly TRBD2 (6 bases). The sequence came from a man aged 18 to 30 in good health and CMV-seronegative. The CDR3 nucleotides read TGTGCCAGCAGCGGAGGGACGCCCTTTGTCCTCTCTGGGGCCAACGTCCTGACTTTC. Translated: CASSGGTPFVLSGANVLTF.